A single T cell receptor (beta chain) is shown here with its context. The libraries were made with immunoSEQ v3.0 at survey level. The data were produced by immunoSEQ multiplex PCR, yet TCRdb's version contains in-frame clones alone and is incomplete. The sample lists about 17,000 clones, roughly 91% occurring once. The sample originates from a study of long-term antiretroviral therapy in people with HIV. The length of the CDR3 is 15 residues. V lost 2 bases and J lost 4; bases outside the gene matches: 6. Per germline, CDR1 SGHNT and CDR2 YYREEE (reference sequence). The receptor comes from a man aged 60 to 69 with HIV. Sequencing was performed on unsorted PBMCs, taken 0.3 years after starting antiretroviral therapy. The chain recombines TRBV5-4 with TRBJ2-5, with 9 bases identical to TRBD2. CDR3 sequence: CASSLVAGATETQYF. The CDR3 DNA sequence: TGTGCCAGCAGCTTAGTAGCGGGAGCTACAGAGACCCAGTACTTC.